These 24 T cell receptor beta chains share one sample of origin, sequenced in a study of identical twins. MiXCR, applied by TCRdb to the 5' RACE reads, yields one record per CDR3 protein. The repertoire has approximately 500,000 distinct CDR3 sequences, more than 20% of them found once; the top ten carry approximately 2.9%. The data also belong to a second study, concerning T cells expressing NK-cell markers.

Sequencing used CD4+ T cells sorted from blood. The receptors derive from a young woman in good health.

The chain joins TRBV14 to TRBJ2-7, with 7 bases aligning to TRBD1. The junction had 4 bases not matched to a gene; V was cut back by 0 bases and J by 2 bases. Germline CDR1 SGHDN, CDR2 FVKESK. This CDR3 spans 15 amino acids. As DNA, the CDR3 is TGTGCCAGCAGCCAAGAAATTGACAGGGCCTACGAGCAGTACTTC. It encodes CASSQEIDRAYEQYF.

The chain employs TRBV19 and TRBJ2-3; TRBD1 might be the D (6 bases). This CDR3 contains 12 residues. CDR1 is LNHDA and CDR2 is SQIVND in the germline V gene (reference sequence). V gave up 4 bases and J gave up 6 bases, with 8 bases separating them. Here the CDR3 DNA reads TGTGCCAGTAGTAATGGGGGCGATACGCAGTATTTT. Protein: CASSNGGDTQYF. Combining the CDR3 with reference TRBV19 and TRBJ2-3 gives the whole variable domain DGGITQSPKYLFRKEGQNVTLSCEQNLNHDAMYWYRQDPGQGLRLIYYSQIVNDFQKGDIAEGYSVSREKKESFPLTVTSAQKNPTAFYLCASSNGGDTQYFGPGTRLTVL.

This clonotype appeared once. The V gene is TRBV6-5, the J gene TRBJ2-6; a weak D match, TRBD2 (5 bases). V lost 2 bases and J lost 0, with 17 bases in between. Looked up from germline, CDR1 is MNHEY and CDR2 is SVGAGI. This CDR3 has 19 residues. As DNA, the CDR3 is TGTGCCAGCAGTTACAGGGCCCCGGGGTCGAGCTCTGGGGCCAACGTCCTGACTTTC. Its translation: CASSYRAPGSSSGANVLTF.

This clonotype was counted between two and nine times. V and J are TRBV5-1 and TRBJ2-3; D remains ambiguous. Trimming cost V 4 bases and J 0 bases, with 15 bases left between them. Germline V gene data show CDR1 as SGHRS and CDR2 as YFSETQ. CDR3 length: 16 amino acids. In nucleotides, the CDR3 is TGCGCCAGCAGCCTCAGCCAGGTCCCTAGCACAGATACGCAGTATTTT. This encodes CASSLSQVPSTDTQYF.

The chain combines TRBV9 with TRBJ2-1; 7 nucleotides agree with TRBD2. V shed 4 bases and J 7 bases; nucleotides not matched to a gene: 8. CDR1 SGDLS and CDR2 YYNGEE come from the germline V gene. The CDR3 consists of 14 residues. The CDR3 loop reads CASSPQVGRNEQFF. The CDR3 DNA reads TGTGCCAGCAGCCCCCAAGTCGGGAGGAATGAGCAGTTCTTC.

The chain uses TRBV6-1 and TRBJ1-2, with a weak D call TRBD1 (5 bases). V was clipped by 6 bases and J by 4 bases, with 18 bases between them. CDR1 is MNHNS and CDR2 is SASEGT in the germline V gene. The CDR3 has 15 residues. CDR3 DNA: TGTGCCAGCAGCGAGGACTTAGGGACCGTCTATGGCTACACCTTC. Protein: CASSEDLGTVYGYTF.

As DNA, the CDR3 is TGCAGCGTTCAGGAGGATCCGGACAATGAGCAGTTCTTC. Translation gives CSVQEDPDNEQFF. The chain couples TRBV29-1 to TRBJ2-1; perhaps TRBD2 as D (5 bases). CDR1 and CDR2 from the germline V gene are SQVTM and ANQGSEA. Trimming cost V 5 bases and J 5 bases, with 13 bases left between them. The CDR3 runs to 13 residues.

This clonotype was seen more than once but under ten times. The chain carries TRBV5-1 and TRBJ2-1; 9 bases line up with TRBD1. The junction had 8 bases not matched to a gene; V was cut back by 4 bases and J by 3 bases. CDR1 and CDR2 from the germline V gene are SGHRS and YFSETQ. The CDR3 spans 16 residues. The CDR3 spells CASSPPGQGLYNEQFF. CDR3 DNA: TGCGCCAGCAGCCCTCCGGGACAGGGTCTCTACAATGAGCAGTTCTTC.

The V gene is TRBV5-1, the J gene TRBJ2-2; D perhaps matches TRBD1 (6 bases). Trimming stripped 7 bases from V and 4 bases from J, with 17 bases between. Germline values: CDR1 SGHRS, CDR2 YFSETQ. This CDR3 has 15 amino acids. CDR3 nucleotides: TGCGCCAGCCTAGCCGGGACACCAAGCACCGGGGAGCTGTTTTTT. As protein: CASLAGTPSTGELFF.

The chain carries TRBV13 and TRBJ2-7; 7 nucleotides match TRBD2. The CDR3 is made up of 12 amino acids. V shed 6 bases, J shed 7 bases, and the junction held 6 bases outside the gene matches. In germline, CDR1 is PRHDT, CDR2 FYEKMQ (reference sequence). CDR3 protein: CASSDWGGEQYF. In DNA, the CDR3 is TGTGCCAGCAGTGACTGGGGGGGTGAGCAGTACTTC.

This chain links TRBV6-6 with TRBJ2-1; maybe TRBD2 (5 bases). Germline V gene data show CDR1 as MNHNY and CDR2 as SVGAGI (reference sequence). Trimming pared 6 bases from V and 10 bases from J, leaving 16 bases between. The CDR3 is made up of 13 amino acids. Here the CDR3 reads CASSGLVHSEQFF. The CDR3 DNA reads TGTGCCAGCAGCGGACTGGTCCACTCCGAGCAGTTCTTC.

This clonotype was observed a few times. This chain joins TRBV7-3 and TRBJ2-2; a weak D match, TRBD2 (5 bases). The CDR3 runs to 14 residues. Germline V gene sequence: CDR1 SGHTA, CDR2 FQGTGA. Trimming shortened V by 6 bases and J by 7 bases, and 15 bases separated the two germline ends. The CDR3 sequence is CASSPGSAYGELFF. The CDR3 coding sequence is TGTGCCAGCAGTCCGGGATCCGCATACGGGGAGCTGTTTTTT.

V and J are TRBV27 and TRBJ2-1; 9 nucleotides match TRBD2. Germline values: CDR1 MNHEY, CDR2 SMNVEV (reference sequence). After removal of 3 bases from V and 6 bases from J, the junction contained 6 bases not matched to a gene. This CDR3 contains 15 residues. CDR3 amino acids: CASSLRSSGANEQFF. The CDR3 bases are TGTGCCAGCAGTTTGAGGTCTAGCGGGGCCAATGAGCAGTTCTTC.

This clonotype has a handful of counts. The rearrangement links TRBV12-3 or TRBV12-4 to TRBJ1-5; 7 bases fit TRBD1. J lost 3 bases, V lost 1 base, and 6 bases had no gene match. This CDR3 comprises 16 residues. CDR3 bases: TGTGCCAGCAGTTTAGGCCTACAGGGGAACAATCAGCCCCAGCATTTT. Its protein product is CASSLGLQGNNQPQHF.

This clonotype turned up a few times. V is TRBV5-1 and J is TRBJ2-3; no clear D. V was clipped by 2 bases and J by 2 bases, with 12 bases between them. Germline CDR1 SGHRS, CDR2 YFSETQ. This CDR3 is 15 amino acids long. CDR3 bases: TGCGCCAGCAGCTTTCACACAGACGACACAGATACGCAGTATTTT. This translates into CASSFHTDDTDTQYF.

Here the CDR3 DNA reads TGCGCCAGCAGCTTGGTGGGGCAGACCTCAGGAGCTCACACTGAAGCTTTCTTT. Translation gives CASSLVGQTSGAHTEAFF. The chain couples TRBV5-1 to TRBJ1-1; possible D gene TRBD1, 5 bases. V was trimmed by 0 bases and J by 3 bases, leaving 21 bases between them. The CDR3 length is 18 residues. Looked up from germline, CDR1 is SGHRS and CDR2 is YFSETQ.

This clonotype has more than one count but fewer than ten. The J gene is TRBJ2-5, the V gene TRBV4-3, with TRBD2 identical over 8 bases. The germline V gene has CDR1 LGHNA and CDR2 YSLEER. This CDR3 is built from 15 residues. With 1 base clipped from V and 7 bases from J, the junction kept 8 bases outside the gene matches. The CDR3 protein is CASSQVSGSGVTQYF. For the CDR3, the DNA is TGCGCCAGCAGCCAAGTGAGCGGGAGTGGTGTGACCCAGTACTTC.

A word on this clonotype: A read error may produce the germline difference seen at one junction end. J is TRBJ2-1 and V is TRBV7-2; 8 bases fit TRBD2. The CDR3 has 15 amino acids. Germline V gene sequence: CDR1 SGHTA, CDR2 FQGNSA. The CDR3 sequence is CASSLVAGGSNEQFF. The CDR3 DNA reads as TGCGCCAGCAGCTTGGTTGCGGGGGGTAGTAATGAGCAGTTCTTC.

The J gene is TRBJ1-2, the V gene TRBV12-3 or TRBV12-4, with 7 bases identical to TRBD1. The ends lost 5 bases at V and 7 bases at J; junction bases unmatched: 7. The CDR3 spans 13 residues. The CDR3: CASSHGQVGGYTF. The CDR3 region has the DNA TGTGCCAGCAGTCACGGACAGGTCGGTGGCTACACCTTC.

The rearrangement joins TRBV9 to TRBJ1-2, with 7 bases identical to TRBD1. Germline V CDR1 and CDR2: SGDLS, YYNGEE. This CDR3 has 14 amino acids. J was trimmed by 6 bases and V by 2 bases; bases with no gene match: 7. The CDR3 loop is CASSVRNTGDGYTF. CDR3 DNA: TGTGCCAGCAGCGTCCGGAATACAGGGGATGGCTACACCTTC.

The rearrangement links TRBV9 to TRBJ2-6; D uncertain. Deletions cut 0 bases from V and 2 bases from J, with 6 bases between. This CDR3 is 15 amino acids long. Germline V gene lookup returns CDR1 SGDLS and CDR2 YYNGEE. The CDR3 sequence: CASSVEWAGANVLTF. CDR3 sequence (DNA): TGTGCCAGCAGCGTAGAGTGGGCTGGGGCCAACGTCCTGACTTTC.

This clonotype was seen a handful of times. This rearrangement joins TRBV11-2 to TRBJ1-1, with a weak D call TRBD1 (5 bases). V lost 5 bases, J lost 10 bases, and 23 bases lay in between. CDR1 and CDR2 from the germline V gene are SGHAT and FQNNGV. This CDR3 has 15 residues. CDR3: CASSPSRRGPIGAFF. CDR3 DNA: TGTGCCAGCAGCCCCTCACGGAGGGGACCTATAGGAGCTTTCTTT.

This chain uses TRBV20-1 with TRBJ1-4; TRBD1 matches at 9 bases. CDR1 is DFQATT and CDR2 is SNEGSKA in the germline V gene (reference sequence). CDR3 size: 14 residues. With 0 bases clipped from V and 8 bases from J, the junction kept 4 bases outside the gene matches. The CDR3 region is CSAREGQGMEKLFF. The CDR3, as DNA: TGCAGTGCTAGAGAGGGACAGGGTATGGAAAAACTGTTTTTT.

V and J are TRBV27 and TRBJ2-2; D is undetermined. Trimming cost V 6 bases and J 7 bases, with 6 bases left between them. The CDR3 totals 11 residues. Germline lookup yields CDR1 MNHEY and CDR2 SMNVEV (reference sequence). Here the CDR3 reads CASSPCGELFF. CDR3 in DNA: TGTGCCAGCAGCCCGTGCGGGGAGCTGTTTTTT.